Below, one T cell receptor (beta chain) is given with its context. Its antigen is currently unknown. This record belongs to a study of cytomegalovirus exposure and HLA in healthy donors. In the PCR, 60 Vbeta and 13 Jbeta primers were used. The repertoire was sequenced with immunoSEQ multiplex PCR; TCRdb's copy has only in-frame clones and lacks some. The table has almost 200,000 clones, about 85% seen once. Study-wide results and limits: As was reported, the HLA-A and HLA-B alleles of most subjects were accurately predicted from TCR beta sequences. Presence/absence analysis assumed near-uniform sequencing depth across donors. In a later analysis, across HLA loci, associated TCR counts were highest for DRB1, lowest for HLA-C.

The sequence derives from a male donor in good health and CMV-seropositive. The specimen sequenced was PBMCs.

The CDR3 sequence: CASSVGGTADYEQYF. The CDR3 bases are TGTGCCAGCAGCGTCGGAGGGACAGCGGACTACGAGCAGTACTTC. The chain is built from TRBV9 and TRBJ2-7; maybe TRBD1 (7 bases). Germline V gives CDR1 SGDLS, CDR2 YYNGEE. The V and J ends lost 2 bases and 3 bases respectively, with 15 bases between them. The CDR3 length is 15 residues.